This T cell receptor (beta chain) was captured in a study of cytomegalovirus exposure and HLA in healthy donors. The study, taken as a whole, reports: As a later analysis revealed, most CMV-associated TCR beta chains appeared HLA-restricted. TCR beta V segments were, for the most part, productive about 87% or about 30% of the time in an earlier analysis. It was assumed in the presence/absence analyses that sequencing depth was roughly uniform across donors. Across HLA loci, a later analysis found differing TCR association rates, with DRB1 most and HLA-C fewest.

As to this clone: Antigen: not known.

This CDR3 spans 17 amino acids. The germline V and J ends were trimmed by 0 bases and 2 bases, with 16 bases remaining between them. Germline V lookup: CDR1 ENHRY, CDR2 SYGVKD. A multiplex PCR was run with 60 Vbeta primers and 13 Jbeta primers. The table came from immunoSEQ multiplex PCR; TCRdb's copy has only in-frame clones and leaves some out. Here the sample spans approximately 200,000 clones, 65% to 85% being singletons. The sequencing sample was made of PBMCs. The receptor comes from a woman in her twenties or thirties in good health and CMV-seropositive. The J gene is TRBJ1-2, the V gene TRBV10-3; D unclear. The CDR3 coding sequence is TGTGCCATCAGTGAGTCGAGAGGTAGTACGCAGAACTATGGCTACACCTTC. It translates to CAISESRGSTQNYGYTF.